The 32 T cell receptor beta chains presented below share a single source sample, sequenced in a study of blood T cell repertoires in COVID-19. Measured with immunoSEQ multiplex PCR; TCRdb has only the in-frame clones, and not every one. The sample includes 210,000 or so clones, 84% of them seen just once. What was sequenced was PBMCs or T cells enriched from blood (not recorded which). Receptors originate from a man aged 55 to 70 who had recovered from COVID-19.

The rearrangement joins TRBV7-9 to TRBJ2-7; 10 bases line up with TRBD2. V dropped 5 bases and J dropped 0; count of bases not matched to a gene: 4. This CDR3 is built from 15 residues. CDR1 and CDR2 from the germline V gene are SEHNR and FQNEAQ (reference sequence). The CDR3 region is CASSLSGGPSYEQYF. CDR3 in DNA: TGTGCCAGCAGCCTTAGCGGGGGGCCCTCCTACGAGCAGTACTTC.

The chain employs TRBV2 and TRBJ2-7; 8 bases map to TRBD2. Trimming took 5 bases from V and 3 from J; bases not matched to a gene: 6. Looked up from germline, CDR1 is SNHLY and CDR2 is FYNNEI. The CDR3 is made up of 14 amino acids. CDR3 residues: CASSPGGVRYEQYF. CDR3 nucleotide sequence: TGTGCCAGCAGTCCGGGGGGGGTCCGCTACGAGCAGTACTTC.

V and J are TRBV24-1 and TRBJ2-2; TRBD1 might be the D (6 bases). V lost 7 bases to trimming and J lost 7 bases, with 12 bases between them. The CDR3 consists of 13 residues. Germline loops: CDR1 KGHDR, CDR2 SFDVKD. CDR3 residues: CATSKQGFGELFF. The CDR3 DNA sequence: TGTGCCACCAGCAAACAGGGTTTCGGGGAGCTGTTTTTT.

The chain joins TRBV5-1 to TRBJ2-7; 11 bases are shared with TRBD2. CDR3 length: 15 residues. Germline CDR1 is SGHRS and CDR2 is YFSETQ. V dropped 5 bases and J dropped 0; count of bases not matched to a gene: 4. CDR3 bases: TGCGCCAGCAGTTTCGGGACTAGCGGCTCCTACGAGCAGTACTTC. Amino acids: CASSFGTSGSYEQYF.

This chain uses TRBV30 with TRBJ2-1; D is possibly TRBD2 (7 bases). Germline CDR1 GTSNPN, CDR2 SVGIG (reference sequence). The CDR3 length is 15 residues. The V gene lost 3 bases and the J gene lost 8 bases, with 20 bases spanning the gap. CDR3 sequence: CAWRLPGGGAHEQFF. CDR3 coding DNA: TGTGCCTGGAGACTACCCGGTGGGGGGGCCCATGAGCAGTTCTTC.

Points on this clone: Other DNA variants within this sample encode the same CDR3. The chain joins TRBV4-3 to TRBJ2-2, with a weak D call TRBD2 (5 bases). The CDR3 runs to 14 residues. With 4 bases removed from V and 1 base from J, the gap between germline ends came to 7 bases. CDR1 and CDR2 from the germline V gene are LGHNA and YSLEER. The CDR3 spells CASSLGENTGELFF. As DNA, the CDR3 is TGCGCCAGCAGCCTCGGGGAGAACACCGGGGAGCTGTTTTTT.

This chain uses TRBV5-1 with TRBJ2-7, with 11 nucleotides matching TRBD1. This CDR3 has 13 residues. CDR1 is SGHRS and CDR2 is YFSETQ in the germline V gene. The ends lost 7 bases at V and 3 bases at J; junction bases unmatched: 3. The CDR3 sequence: CASSGTGGYEQYF. The CDR3 bases are TGCGCCAGCTCCGGGACAGGGGGCTACGAGCAGTACTTC.

A few counts support this clone. The chain employs TRBV24-1 and TRBJ1-5; D unresolved. Trimming stripped 4 bases from V and 2 bases from J, with 17 bases between. Germline values: CDR1 KGHDR, CDR2 SFDVKD. The length of the CDR3 is 17 residues. CDR3 nucleotide sequence: TGTGCCACCAGTGACCCCGGGATAAAAGTGGGCAATCAGCCCCAGCATTTT. It specifies CATSDPGIKVGNQPQHF.

The rearrangement uses TRBV10-3 and TRBJ2-1, with TRBD2 identical over 9 bases. Per the germline V gene, CDR1 is ENHRY and CDR2 is SYGVKD. The CDR3 totals 16 residues. The V and J ends lost 6 bases and 2 bases, in that order; junction bases with no gene match: 8. CDR3 nucleotide sequence: TGTGCCATCAGGGGTAGCGGGGGCCCTCCCTACAATGAGCAGTTCTTC. Translation gives CAIRGSGGPPYNEQFF.

The rearrangement joins TRBV5-1 to TRBJ2-5, with 9 bases identical to TRBD1. The V gene end was trimmed by 4 bases and the J gene end by 3 bases; junction bases not matched to a gene: 7. Germline loops: CDR1 SGHRS, CDR2 YFSETQ. The CDR3 is made up of 15 amino acids. The CDR3 DNA reads TGCGCCAGCAGCGTGGACAGGGGTGAAGAAGAGACCCAGTACTTC. Protein product: CASSVDRGEEETQYF.

V and J are TRBV7-8 and TRBJ2-2, with TRBD2 matching 15 bases. Germline V gene lookup returns CDR1 SGHVS and CDR2 FQNEAQ. The length of the CDR3 is 17 residues. J lost 0 bases, V lost 4 bases, and 0 bases had no gene match. The DNA of the CDR3 is TGTGCCAGCAGCTGGACTAGCGGGGGGGCGAACACCGGGGAGCTGTTTTTT. It is translated as CASSWTSGGANTGELFF.

V and J are TRBV7-2 and TRBJ2-7, with D unclear. Germline V gene data show CDR1 as SGHTA and CDR2 as FQGNSA. Trimming pared 2 bases from V and 3 bases from J, leaving 11 bases between. The CDR3 totals 14 residues. CDR3 loop: CASSLNSPHYEQYF. CDR3 DNA sequence: TGTGCCAGCAGCTTAAATTCCCCCCACTACGAGCAGTACTTC.

This CDR3 is CSANDRKQFF. The CDR3 nucleotides read TGCAGTGCTAACGACAGGAAGCAGTTCTTC. V and J are TRBV20-1 and TRBJ2-1; D perhaps matches TRBD1 (6 bases). The CDR3 spans 10 residues. Per germline, CDR1 DFQATT and CDR2 SNEGSKA (reference sequence). Trimming took off 4 bases at V and 11 bases at J, with 9 bases between the two ends.

The chain uses TRBV11-2 and TRBJ1-6; D perhaps matches TRBD1 (6 bases). This CDR3 spans 18 amino acids. Deletions cut 5 bases from V and 0 bases from J, with 17 bases between. Germline assignment: CDR1 SGHAT and CDR2 FQNNGV. CDR3 region: CASSLRTAASSYNSPLHF. In nucleotides, the CDR3 is TGTGCCAGCAGCCTCCGGACAGCCGCCAGCTCCTATAATTCACCCCTCCACTTT.

This sequence joins TRBV6-2 or TRBV6-3 and TRBJ2-3; D is undetermined. V was clipped by 7 bases and J by 5 bases, with 10 bases between them. The CDR3 is 12 residues long. The V gene's germline CDR1 is MNHEY and CDR2 SVGEGT. The chain's CDR3 is CASTPSQDTQYF. CDR3 DNA sequence: TGTGCCAGCACCCCTTCCCAAGATACGCAGTATTTT.

A few counts support this clone. The rearrangement joins TRBV15 to TRBJ1-3, with D possibly TRBD1 on 6 matching bases. V was cut by 0 bases and J by 4 bases, with 13 bases left in between. The CDR3 length is 16 residues. Germline CDR1 reads LNHNV; CDR2 reads YYDKDF (reference sequence). CDR3 coding DNA: TGTGCCACCAGCAGAGATCGGGGGGCGCAGGGAAACACCATATATTTT. This translates into CATSRDRGAQGNTIYF. Complete variable domain (other parts from reference TRBV15 and TRBJ1-3): DAMVIQNPRYQVTQFGKPVTLSCSQTLNHNVMYWYQQKSSQAPKLLFHYYDKDFNNEADTPDNFQSRRPNTSFCFLDIRSPGLGDTAMYLCATSRDRGAQGNTIYFGEGSWLTVV.

The V call is TRBV7-8, the J call TRBJ1-1, with TRBD1 matching over 10 bases. Germline trimming cut 5 bases from V and 5 bases from J; bases unmatched to any gene: 8. The germline V gene encodes CDR1 SGHVS and CDR2 FQNEAQ. CDR3 length: 15 residues. CDR3 nucleotide sequence: TGTGCCAGCAGCAGACGGACAGGGGGAAGTACTGAAGCTTTCTTT. This translates into CASSRRTGGSTEAFF. The complete variable domain, with remaining parts taken from reference TRBV7-8 and TRBJ1-1, reads GAGVSQSPRYKVAKRGQDVALRCDPISGHVSLFWYQQALGQGPEFLTYFQNEAQLDKSGLPSDRFFAERPEGSVSTLKIQRTQQEDSAVYLCASSRRTGGSTEAFFGQGTRLTVV.

This clone has ten or more counts. The rearrangement joins TRBV12-5 to TRBJ2-6; no clear D. Germline V lookup: CDR1 LGHNT, CDR2 FRNRAP. V shed 0 bases and J shed 0 bases, with 3 bases lying between them. There are 15 residues in the CDR3. CDR3 protein: CASGLVSSGANVLTF. The CDR3 DNA is TGTGCTAGTGGTTTGGTGAGCTCTGGGGCCAACGTCCTGACTTTC.

This chain uses TRBV7-9 with TRBJ2-7; D not certain. This CDR3 is 15 amino acids long. Germline values: CDR1 SEHNR, CDR2 FQNEAQ (reference sequence). Deletions cut 2 bases from V and 7 bases from J, with 18 bases between. The CDR3 sequence: CASSLHATESREQYF. The CDR3 DNA follows: TGTGCCAGCAGCTTACACGCGACGGAGTCCCGGGAGCAGTACTTC.

The chain carries TRBV9 and TRBJ1-4; 8 bases are shared with TRBD1. This CDR3 has 16 amino acids. Germline V gene lookup returns CDR1 SGDLS and CDR2 YYNGEE. J gave up 8 bases and V 0 bases, and 9 bases lay outside the gene matches. The CDR3 is CASSVGDRYNREKLFF. Here the CDR3 DNA reads TGTGCCAGCAGCGTAGGGGACAGGTATAACAGGGAAAAACTGTTTTTT.

The chain joins TRBV19 to TRBJ2-3; 7 positions agree with TRBD2. The germline CDR1 and CDR2 sequences are LNHDA and SQIVND (reference sequence). Trimming cost V 5 bases and J 3 bases; bases outside gene matches: 8. The CDR3 covers 15 residues. The CDR3 DNA sequence: TGTGCCAGTAGTTTGGCCGGGGAGGGTACAGATACGCAGTATTTT. Amino acid sequence: CASSLAGEGTDTQYF.

The V gene is TRBV6-5, the J gene TRBJ2-6; unclear D gene. Trimming removed 7 bases at V and 0 bases at J, with 10 bases between. Germline CDR1 reads MNHEY; CDR2 reads SVGAGI. This CDR3 comprises 15 residues. The CDR3 sequence: CASTVGGSGANVLTF. The CDR3 region has the DNA TGTGCCAGCACCGTCGGTGGCTCTGGGGCCAACGTCCTGACTTTC.

The chain links TRBV11-3 to TRBJ1-2; the match to TRBD1 covers 7 bases. The CDR3 runs to 13 residues. The V gene's germline CDR1 is SGHNT and CDR2 YENEEA. V shed 4 bases and J 7 bases; nucleotides not matched to a gene: 6. Written as DNA, the CDR3 is TGTGCCAGCAGCTCGTCACAGGGGTTTGGCTACACCTTC. Translation gives CASSSSQGFGYTF.

The chain recombines TRBV11-2 with TRBJ2-7; D may be TRBD2 (7 bases). CDR1 is SGHAT, CDR2 FQNNGV, per germline. The CDR3 is 16 residues long. V was shortened by 0 bases and J by 2 bases, with 14 bases between the two germline ends. CDR3 sequence (DNA): TGTGCCAGCAGCTTAGATGGAACGGGGGGCCCCTACGAGCAGTACTTC. It codes for CASSLDGTGGPYEQYF. The full variable domain, with the rest looked up from reference TRBV11-2 and TRBJ2-7, is EAGVAQSPRYKIIEKRQSVAFWCNPISGHATLYWYQQILGQGPKLLIQFQNNGVVDDSQLPKDRFSAERLKGVDSTLKIQPAKLEDSAVYLCASSLDGTGGPYEQYFGPGTRLTVT.

This chain connects TRBV19 to TRBJ1-2; no clear D. Between the trimmed V and J ends, which lost 0 bases and 1 base, there was a span of 6 bases. The CDR3 covers 14 residues. Germline CDR1 is LNHDA and CDR2 is SQIVND (reference sequence). CDR3 sequence reads: CASSIEAGNYGYTF. The CDR3, as DNA: TGTGCCAGTAGTATAGAGGCGGGTAACTATGGCTACACCTTC.

V usage is TRBV7-9 and J usage is TRBJ1-3; D gene ambiguous. The CDR3 is made up of 14 amino acids. CDR1 and CDR2 from the germline V gene are SEHNR and FQNEAQ (reference sequence). Deletions cut 6 bases from V and 4 bases from J, with 13 bases between. The CDR3 sequence is CASRAQEYGNTIYF. For the CDR3, the DNA is TGTGCCAGCAGGGCCCAGGAATACGGAAACACCATATATTTT.

This chain uses TRBV27 with TRBJ2-5; D remains ambiguous. Germline V gene data show CDR1 as MNHEY and CDR2 as SMNVEV (reference sequence). The CDR3 contains 15 residues. V lost 3 bases to trimming and J lost 2 bases, with 13 bases between them. CDR3 nucleotides: TGTGCCAGCAGTTTTCAACAGAAGGAACAAGAGACCCAGTACTTC. Amino acids: CASSFQQKEQETQYF.

V and J are TRBV30 and TRBJ1-1; D is unclear. The CDR3 contains 11 residues. CDR1 is GTSNPN, CDR2 SVGIG, per germline (reference sequence). V was pared by 5 bases and J by 6 bases, with 10 bases between. The CDR3 loop is CAWRSRAEAFF. The DNA for the CDR3 is TGTGCCTGGCGGTCTCGGGCTGAAGCTTTCTTT. The whole variable domain, remainder taken from reference TRBV30 and TRBJ1-1, is SQTIHQWPATLVQPVGSPLSLECTVEGTSNPNLYWYRQAAGRGLQLLFYSVGIGQISSEVPQNLSASRPQDRQFILSSKKLLLSDSGFYLCAWRSRAEAFFGQGTRLTVV.

V gene TRBV6-2 or TRBV6-3 combines with J gene TRBJ2-1, with 13 bases that match TRBD2. CDR3 length: 19 residues. Germline loops: CDR1 MNHEY, CDR2 SVGEGT. V lost 2 bases to trimming and J lost 3 bases; unmatched junction nucleotides: 10. In nucleotides, the CDR3 is TGTGCCAGCAGTTACCCTAAGACTAGCGGGGGGAGGGGCTACAATGAGCAGTTCTTC. Translated, it gives CASSYPKTSGGRGYNEQFF.

The chain combines TRBV4-3 with TRBJ2-1; 10 bases line up with TRBD1. V was clipped by 2 bases and J by 5 bases; unmatched bases: 12. The germline CDR1 and CDR2 sequences are LGHNA and YSLEER. This CDR3 contains 18 residues. Written as DNA, the CDR3 is TGCGCCAGCAGCCAAACTCTAGTTTGGGGACAGGGGAACAATGAGCAGTTCTTC. Residues: CASSQTLVWGQGNNEQFF.

This sequence joins TRBV19 and TRBJ2-3, with 7 bases aligning to TRBD1. CDR3 length equals 15 residues. The junction had 7 bases not matched to a gene; V was cut back by 7 bases and J by 0 bases. Looked up from germline, CDR1 is LNHDA and CDR2 is SQIVND (reference sequence). The CDR3 DNA is TGTGCCAGTACCGTGACAGGGTCTAGCACAGATACGCAGTATTTT. This codes for CASTVTGSSTDTQYF. Full variable domain (rest looked up from reference TRBV19 and TRBJ2-3): DGGITQSPKYLFRKEGQNVTLSCEQNLNHDAMYWYRQDPGQGLRLIYYSQIVNDFQKGDIAEGYSVSREKKESFPLTVTSAQKNPTAFYLCASTVTGSSTDTQYFGPGTRLTVL.

The V gene is TRBV3-1 (or the pseudogene TRBV3-2), the J gene TRBJ1-3; 8 bases are a match to TRBD1. The CDR3 spans 15 residues. The V segment lost 4 bases and the J segment 2 bases; nucleotides outside the gene matches: 4. Germline loops: CDR1 LGHDT, CDR2 YNNKEL (reference sequence). The CDR3: CASSPDRGAGNTIYF. CDR3 coding DNA: TGTGCCAGCAGCCCAGACAGGGGTGCTGGAAACACCATATATTTT.